The present T cell receptor (beta chain) was sequenced within a study of blood T cell repertoires in COVID-19. At the level of the study: COVID-19 samples from acute and convalescent phases originated in the United States, Italy and Spain. T cells, B-cell-depleted T cells, or PBMCs provided the cDNA or gDNA that served as material.

In the authors' workflow: Cell counts per sample came from amplifying reference gene primers. Produced via immunoSEQ multiplex PCR; TCRdb's table is partial and in-frame only. V and J calls and clone size are copied from that table; D and trimming were computed from the DNA. The sample holds about 140,000 clones, 85% to 90% seen once. Looked up from germline, CDR1 is GTSNPN and CDR2 is SVGIG (reference sequence). The CDR3 extends over 13 amino acids. V was cut by 1 base and J by 4 bases, with 8 bases left in between. The sample taken for sequencing was peripheral blood. The rearrangement joins TRBV30 to TRBJ1-5; possible D gene TRBD1, 5 bases. The clonotype was recovered from a woman older than 75 with acute or convalescent COVID-19. The DNA of the CDR3 is TGTGCCTGGAGTGATGGACAAAATCAGCCCCAGCATTTT. It specifies CAWSDGQNQPQHF.